The 14 T cell receptor beta chains given below trace back to one sample, sequenced in a study of blood T cell repertoires in COVID-19. TCRdb's copy holds only in-frame clones and misses some; the assay was immunoSEQ multiplex PCR. Here the sample spans approximately 160,000 clones, roughly 81% being singletons. Sequencing used peripheral blood. All receptors come from a man aged 35-49 years who had recovered from COVID-19.

The chain recombines TRBV29-1 with TRBJ2-1; TRBD1 might be the D (6 bases). The CDR3 runs 13 residues. Germline lookup yields CDR1 SQVTM and CDR2 ANQGSEA. Trimming cost V 4 bases and J 3 bases, with 10 bases left between them. CDR3 protein: CSVVGGDYNEQFF. CDR3 sequence (DNA): TGCAGCGTTGTTGGGGGCGACTACAATGAGCAGTTCTTC.

The CDR3 sequence is CASSLGLGELFF. Here the CDR3 DNA reads TGTGCCAGCAGCTTAGGTTTAGGGGAGCTGTTTTTT. J is TRBJ2-2 and V is TRBV7-2; no definite D call. V lost 1 base and J 8 bases, leaving 5 bases between the germline ends. Germline CDR1 and CDR2: SGHTA and FQGNSA. This CDR3 comprises 12 residues.

This rearrangement joins TRBV13 to TRBJ2-1, with 9 bases lining up with TRBD1. The CDR3 is 16 amino acids. Germline loops: CDR1 PRHDT, CDR2 FYEKMQ (reference sequence). V lost 3 bases and J lost 1; bases outside the gene matches: 4. DNA for the CDR3: TGTGCCAGCAGCTTCACCGGGACAGGGTCCTACAATGAGCAGTTCTTC. Its protein is CASSFTGTGSYNEQFF.

The chain links TRBV10-3 to TRBJ1-2; perhaps TRBD1 as D (6 bases). The CDR3 is 14 amino acids. The germline gives CDR1 ENHRY, CDR2 SYGVKD. V was shortened by 7 bases and J by 7 bases, with 19 bases between the two germline ends. Written as DNA, the CDR3 is TGTGCCATCACGATAGAGGACAGTTTAGGTGGCTACACCTTC. Its translation: CAITIEDSLGGYTF.

V is TRBV27 and J is TRBJ1-1; D is undetermined. Between the trimmed V and J ends, which lost 7 bases and 1 base, there was a span of 13 bases. CDR3 length equals 14 residues. The germline V gene encodes CDR1 MNHEY and CDR2 SMNVEV (reference sequence). The CDR3 nucleotides read TGTGCCAGCATCCTACGGGGAACGAACACTGAAGCTTTCTTT. This gives the protein CASILRGTNTEAFF.

This chain links TRBV28 with TRBJ2-5, with D possibly matching TRBD1 (5 bases). The CDR3 runs 13 residues. Trimming stripped 3 bases from V and 4 bases from J, with 9 bases between. The germline V gene has CDR1 MDHEN and CDR2 SYDVKM. As DNA, the CDR3 is TGTGCCAGCAGTTTGCGGACACGAGAGACCCAGTACTTC. Encoded protein: CASSLRTRETQYF. The variable domain in full, with the rest retrieved from reference TRBV28 and TRBJ2-5, is DVKVTQSSRYLVKRTGEKVFLECVQDMDHENMFWYRQDPGLGLRLIYFSYDVKMKEKGDIPEGYSVSREKKERFSLILESASTNQTSMYLCASSLRTRETQYFGPGTRLLVL.

A note on this clone: The identical CDR3 is also encoded by other nucleotide sequences in the sample. The chain employs TRBV27 and TRBJ2-1, with a tentative D call TRBD2 (7 bases). Trimming cost V 6 bases and J 1 base, with 10 bases left between them. Germline CDR1 reads MNHEY; CDR2 reads SMNVEV (reference sequence). This CDR3 has 14 residues. DNA for the CDR3: TGTGCCAGCAGGGGGGGGCAGTCCTACAATGAGCAGTTCTTC. This gives the protein CASRGGQSYNEQFF.

V gene TRBV11-1 combines with J gene TRBJ2-3; 8 bases are a match to TRBD1. The V gene end was trimmed by 5 bases and the J gene end by 5 bases; junction bases not matched to a gene: 9. The CDR3 loop spans 15 amino acids. Germline CDR1 and CDR2: SGHAT and FQDESV (reference sequence). The CDR3 bases are TGTGCCAGCAGCGAGGGACAGGCTAGTGAAGATACGCAGTATTTT. Translating it yields CASSEGQASEDTQYF.

The chain employs TRBV18 and TRBJ2-7, with TRBD2 as a possible D gene (6 bases). Trimming shortened V by 8 bases and J by 2 bases, and 13 bases separated the two germline ends. The CDR3 runs 13 residues. Germline lookup yields CDR1 KGHSH and CDR2 LQKENI. For the CDR3, the DNA is TGTGCCAGCGCGCGGGACCCCACCTACGAGCAGTACTTC. This translates into CASARDPTYEQYF.

The chain uses TRBV30 and TRBJ2-4; maybe TRBD2 (6 bases). V was shortened by 1 base and J by 0 bases, with 7 bases between the two germline ends. The CDR3 contains 14 residues. Germline CDR1 and CDR2: GTSNPN and SVGIG (reference sequence). CDR3 coding DNA: TGTGCCTGGAGTGCCGGGGGAGCCAAAAACATTCAGTACTTC. It encodes CAWSAGGAKNIQYF.

The rearrangement joins TRBV30 to TRBJ1-5; D may be TRBD1 (5 bases). Germline values: CDR1 GTSNPN, CDR2 SVGIG (reference sequence). This CDR3 is 13 amino acids long. Trimming removed 1 base at V and 4 bases at J, with 8 bases between. CDR3 loop: CAWSEQENQPQHF. The CDR3 DNA is TGTGCCTGGAGTGAACAGGAAAATCAGCCCCAGCATTTT.

The chain links TRBV7-2 to TRBJ1-5, with D perhaps matching TRBD1 (5 bases). The germline V gene has CDR1 SGHTA and CDR2 FQGNSA. CDR3 length: 14 amino acids. Trimming stripped 5 bases from V and 8 bases from J, with 16 bases between. The DNA of the CDR3 is TGTGCCAGCAGCCGCACAGGTTCGGTTAAGCCCCAGCATTTT. Translation: CASSRTGSVKPQHF.

The CDR3 DNA is TGTGCCATCAGTGACAGGGGGAATGGCTACACCTTC. Protein product: CAISDRGNGYTF. V gene TRBV10-3 combines with J gene TRBJ1-2, with 7 bases matching TRBD1. V trimming: 3 bases; J trimming: 6 bases; junction bases outside the gene matches: 1. CDR1 and CDR2 (germline): ENHRY, SYGVKD. This CDR3 spans 12 amino acids.

V is TRBV27 and J is TRBJ1-1; D uncertain. Trimming took 3 bases from V and 5 from J, leaving 10 bases between them. Germline CDR1 reads MNHEY; CDR2 reads SMNVEV (reference sequence). This CDR3 spans 13 amino acids. The CDR3 DNA follows: TGTGCCAGCAGTTTCGGGGAGAGTACTGAAGCTTTCTTT. Protein: CASSFGESTEAFF.